Below are 23 T cell receptor beta chains sequenced from a single sample in a study of glioma-infiltrating T cells after dendritic cell vaccination. As for time point: after dendritic cell vaccination, including at tumor progression/relapse. Sequencing was performed with immunoSEQ multiplex PCR; in TCRdb, only in-frame clones are kept and a portion is missing. The sample holds 45,000 to 60,000 clones; approximately 83% are singletons and the top ten take approximately 14%. The material sequenced was blood, taken after dendritic cell vaccination. The receptors originated from a human donor with glioblastoma.

The rearrangement uses TRBV25-1 and TRBJ1-4; D possibly corresponds to TRBD1 (6 bases). The CDR3 totals 14 residues. Germline-derived CDR1 and CDR2 are MGHDK and SYGVNS. V was pared by 4 bases and J by 8 bases, with 14 bases between. This CDR3 is CASSGGLDREKLFF. CDR3 DNA sequence: TGTGCCAGCAGTGGGGGGCTTGACCGGGAAAAACTGTTTTTT. Full variable domain (remainder filled in from reference TRBV25-1 and TRBJ1-4): EADIYQTPRYLVIGTGKKITLECSQTMGHDKMYWYQQDPGMELHLIHYSYGVNSTEKGDLSSESTVSRIRTEHFPLTLESARPSHTSQYLCASSGGLDREKLFFGSGTQLSVL.

The J gene is TRBJ1-2, the V gene TRBV11-2; no clear D gene. The CDR3 loop spans 11 amino acids. V lost 5 bases and J lost 8, with 9 bases in between. The V gene's germline CDR1 is SGHAT and CDR2 FQNNGV. The DNA of the CDR3 is TGTGCCAGCAGCGAGGGCGGCGGCTACACCTTC. Its translation: CASSEGGGYTF.

The chain carries TRBV7-2 and TRBJ2-5; TRBD2 agrees at 15 bases. The germline CDR1 and CDR2 sequences are SGHTA and FQGNSA. Trimming cost V 6 bases and J 5 bases; bases outside gene matches: 7. The CDR3 has 16 residues. The CDR3: CASSRTSGGARETQYF. DNA for the CDR3: TGTGCCAGCAGTCGGACTAGCGGGGGGGCGAGGGAGACCCAGTACTTC.

The chain recombines TRBV7-8 with TRBJ1-5, with D perhaps matching TRBD1 (6 bases). V gave up 2 bases and J gave up 3 bases, with 11 bases separating them. This CDR3 spans 15 amino acids. Germline V gene sequence: CDR1 SGHVS, CDR2 FQNEAQ. The CDR3 loop reads CASSLTRDNNQPQHF. As DNA, the CDR3 is TGTGCCAGCAGCTTAACCCGGGACAACAATCAGCCCCAGCATTTT. Together with reference TRBV7-8 and TRBJ1-5, the CDR3 gives the full variable domain: GAGVSQSPRYKVAKRGQDVALRCDPISGHVSLFWYQQALGQGPEFLTYFQNEAQLDKSGLPSDRFFAERPEGSVSTLKIQRTQQEDSAVYLCASSLTRDNNQPQHFGDGTRLSIL.

This clone was picked up one time. The chain combines TRBV7-2 with TRBJ2-1; no definite D call. This CDR3 is 12 amino acids long. CDR1 is SGHTA and CDR2 is FQGNSA in the germline V gene. Trimming cost V 2 bases and J 9 bases, with 8 bases left between them. CDR3 residues: CASSLRLGEQFF. The CDR3 nucleotides are TGTGCCAGCAGCTTAAGACTCGGTGAGCAGTTCTTC.

This chain uses TRBV6-6 with TRBJ1-2, with a possible D match to TRBD1 (5 bases). The CDR3 runs to 15 residues. Germline V gene sequence: CDR1 MNHNY, CDR2 SVGAGI (reference sequence). V was shortened by 0 bases and J by 6 bases, with 14 bases between the two germline ends. CDR3 sequence (DNA): TGTGCCAGCAGTTACTCGGACAACAAGAAGCATGGCTACACCTTC. This encodes CASSYSDNKKHGYTF.

The chain carries TRBV27 and TRBJ2-1; D is possibly TRBD2 (6 bases). The CDR3 spans 15 residues. The germline gives CDR1 MNHEY, CDR2 SMNVEV (reference sequence). The germline V and J ends were trimmed by 1 base and 6 bases, with 13 bases remaining between them. CDR3 sequence: CASSLWRGWFNEQFF. CDR3 sequence (DNA): TGTGCCAGCAGTTTATGGAGGGGTTGGTTCAATGAGCAGTTCTTC.

V usage is TRBV7-8 and J usage is TRBJ2-7; 9 bases fit TRBD1. CDR3 length equals 16 residues. V shed 5 bases, J shed 6 bases, and the junction held 14 bases outside the gene matches. Germline V CDR1 and CDR2: SGHVS, FQNEAQ. The CDR3 region has the DNA TGTGCCAGCAGCAAATCTCCGGGACAGGGCACCCTCGAGCAGTACTTC. Protein: CASSKSPGQGTLEQYF. The full variable domain, completed using reference TRBV7-8 and TRBJ2-7, is GAGVSQSPRYKVAKRGQDVALRCDPISGHVSLFWYQQALGQGPEFLTYFQNEAQLDKSGLPSDRFFAERPEGSVSTLKIQRTQQEDSAVYLCASSKSPGQGTLEQYFGPGTRLTVT.

This sequence joins TRBV7-9 and TRBJ1-6; D is undetermined. Germline V gene lookup returns CDR1 SEHNR and CDR2 FQNEAQ (reference sequence). Trimming cost V 3 bases and J 5 bases, with 5 bases left between them. The CDR3 loop spans 13 amino acids. DNA for the CDR3: TGTGCCAGCAGCTTCGAGGATAATTCACCCCTCCACTTT. Protein: CASSFEDNSPLHF.

This clone has only one observation. V is TRBV5-6 and J is TRBJ1-2; D not resolved. The CDR3 spans 14 residues. Germline V gene data show CDR1 as SGHDT and CDR2 as YYEEEE. V shed 6 bases and J shed 0 bases, with 12 bases lying between them. The CDR3 spells CASTAGRANYGYTF. Written as DNA, the CDR3 is TGTGCCAGCACCGCGGGGAGAGCTAACTATGGCTACACCTTC. Drawing the rest from reference TRBV5-6 and TRBJ1-2, the complete variable domain is DAGVTQSPTHLIKTRGQQVTLRCSPKSGHDTVSWYQQALGQGPQFIFQYYEEEERQRGNFPDRFSGHQFPNYSSELNVNALLLGDSALYLCASTAGRANYGYTFGSGTRLTVV.

The chain joins TRBV6-1 to TRBJ2-7; a weak D match, TRBD2 (7 bases). The germline V gene encodes CDR1 MNHNS and CDR2 SASEGT. The ends were cut back, 7 bases at V and 6 bases at J, with 19 bases in the middle. CDR3 length equals 14 residues. CDR3 protein: CASTTSSGGAEQYF. The CDR3 DNA follows: TGTGCCAGCACCACCTCCTCGGGGGGCGCCGAGCAGTACTTC.

The rearrangement links TRBV6-5 to TRBJ2-7, with D possibly TRBD2 on 6 matching bases. The germline gives CDR1 MNHEY, CDR2 SVGAGI. This CDR3 region has 12 residues. V was clipped by 8 bases and J by 6 bases, with 14 bases between them. The CDR3 DNA reads TGTGCCAGCGGCGGGGATGATAGCGAGCAGTACTTC. Translated: CASGGDDSEQYF.

The chain carries TRBV9 and TRBJ2-1; maybe TRBD1 (5 bases). This CDR3 has 15 amino acids. Looked up from germline, CDR1 is SGDLS and CDR2 is YYNGEE. Trimming stripped 0 bases from V and 6 bases from J, with 13 bases between. The CDR3 region has the DNA TGTGCCAGCAGCGTAGCTGTCAGGGAATTCAATGAGCAGTTCTTC. Translation gives CASSVAVREFNEQFF.

This chain links TRBV5-4 with TRBJ2-2; the match to TRBD1 covers 8 bases. Germline CDR1 SGHNT, CDR2 YYREEE (reference sequence). This CDR3 comprises 16 residues. With 7 bases clipped from V and 4 bases from J, the junction kept 12 bases outside the gene matches. The CDR3 reads CASSRGQGGPTGELFF. The CDR3 nucleotides are TGTGCCAGCTCCAGGGGGCAGGGGGGACCCACCGGGGAGCTGTTTTTT.

This clone has only a few counts. The chain combines TRBV9 with TRBJ1-1; D is undetermined. The CDR3 loop spans 13 amino acids. V was clipped by 0 bases and J by 1 base, with 4 bases between them. Germline V gene data show CDR1 as SGDLS and CDR2 as YYNGEE. CDR3 in amino acids: CASSVDRNTEAFF. The DNA for the CDR3 is TGTGCCAGCAGCGTAGACAGGAACACTGAAGCTTTCTTT.

The J gene is TRBJ2-7, the V gene TRBV30, with a tentative D call TRBD1 (5 bases). V was trimmed by 0 bases and J by 1 base, leaving 10 bases between them. There are 14 residues in the CDR3. Germline CDR1 and CDR2: GTSNPN and SVGIG (reference sequence). The CDR3 region is CAWSVDSQSYEQYF. Written as DNA, the CDR3 is TGTGCCTGGAGTGTAGACAGCCAATCCTACGAGCAGTACTTC.

V usage is TRBV7-2 and J usage is TRBJ2-7; TRBD1 matches 7 bases. V was clipped by 4 bases and J by 2 bases; unmatched bases: 11. Germline V gene lookup returns CDR1 SGHTA and CDR2 FQGNSA. The CDR3 length is 16 residues. The CDR3 spells CASSSLQGRIAYEQYF. The CDR3 region has the DNA TGTGCCAGCAGCTCGTTACAGGGGCGGATTGCCTACGAGCAGTACTTC.

This clone was recorded once. The chain has TRBV7-9 and TRBJ1-1; D might be TRBD1 (6 bases). This CDR3 comprises 15 residues. The V end was cut by 1 base, the J end by 1 base, with 10 bases between. CDR1 and CDR2 from the germline V gene are SEHNR and FQNEAQ (reference sequence). Here the CDR3 reads CASSLGGTWNTEAFF. The CDR3 DNA sequence: TGTGCCAGCAGCTTAGGGGGGACATGGAACACTGAAGCTTTCTTT.

The rearrangement uses TRBV4-1 and TRBJ1-1, with TRBD1 as a possible D gene (5 bases). Trimming removed 1 base from V and 6 bases from J, with 21 bases in between. CDR3 length: 17 amino acids. Germline assignment: CDR1 MGHRA and CDR2 YSYEKL. This chain's CDR3 is CASSQVRAGIQYAEAFF. The CDR3 DNA sequence: TGCGCCAGCAGCCAAGTTAGGGCAGGGATTCAGTACGCTGAAGCTTTCTTT.

This chain connects TRBV19 to TRBJ2-7; TRBD1 matches 10 bases. The germline V gene has CDR1 LNHDA and CDR2 SQIVND (reference sequence). The CDR3 sequence is 15 residues long. V shed 6 bases, J shed 0 bases, and the junction held 5 bases outside the gene matches. The CDR3 DNA reads as TGTGCCAGTAGCCCGACAGGGGGCGACTCCTACGAGCAGTACTTC. Translation: CASSPTGGDSYEQYF.

The chain recombines TRBV5-4 with TRBJ2-1, with 7 bases lining up with TRBD1. The CDR3 is 14 amino acids. V lost 2 bases, J lost 4 bases, and 3 bases stayed unmatched. Germline V gene data show CDR1 as SGHNT and CDR2 as YYREEE (reference sequence). The CDR3 here is CASSLKTGYNEQFF. The CDR3 region has the DNA TGTGCCAGCAGCTTAAAGACAGGGTACAATGAGCAGTTCTTC.

The rearrangement joins TRBV15 to TRBJ2-5; possible D gene TRBD1, 5 bases. The germline gives CDR1 LNHNV, CDR2 YYDKDF (reference sequence). The V gene lost 2 bases and the J gene lost 7 bases, with 17 bases spanning the gap. This CDR3 is built from 15 residues. CDR3 sequence (DNA): TGTGCCACCAGCAGACTTACAGGTGGCCTCGGGACCCAGTACTTC. It specifies CATSRLTGGLGTQYF.

This chain joins TRBV19 and TRBJ2-7; D not certain. Trimming stripped 10 bases from V and 3 bases from J, with 4 bases between. Germline V CDR1 and CDR2: LNHDA, SQIVND (reference sequence). The CDR3 extends over 9 amino acids. CDR3 in DNA: TGTGCCACCCACTACGAGCAGTACTTC. Residues: CATHYEQYF.